This TCR beta chain comes out of a study of regulatory T cells in long-lasting Graves disease (dated by TCRdb to 2020 to 2022). Context from the whole study: Persistent Graves' disease meant more than 5 years of antithyroid drug treatment with TSH receptor autoantibodies that stayed positive. Patients with persistent Graves' disease were compared with patients with newly diagnosed Graves' disease using TCR sequencing and RNA sequencing of peripheral blood. The study was registered as a clinical trial and conducted in China. On average, persistent Graves' disease patients in the clinical cohort had been on antithyroid drugs for around ten years. A total of 35 or so samples were covered by TCR sequencing, comprising roughly 13 persistent and around 20 newly diagnosed Graves' disease patients. What the research found in general, with its limitations: Lower TCR Shannon entropy and fewer highly expanded clones were observed in persistent Graves' disease patients than in newly diagnosed patients, which suggested clonal expansion. Patients with persistent disease shared more public clonotypes (around 2,500) than newly diagnosed patients did (more than 900). The study examined only peripheral blood because the primary lesion, thyroid tissue, could not be accessed. Only the TCR beta chain was sequenced and analyzed. As a limitation, the authors acknowledged that the small sample size may reduce accuracy. Preferential use of TRBV28, TRBJ1-2 and TRBJ2-5 was observed in persistent disease, whereas TRBV20-1 and TRBJ2-1 were favored in newly diagnosed disease.

The library was made by multiplex PCR. The run used an Illumina HiSeq 4000. iRepertoire HTBI primers and Arm-PCR amplification of CDR3 regions were used to construct TCR beta libraries. Gel purification was performed on PCR products prior to sequencing. Concerning the study's data processing: Gene usage analysis of CDR3 amino acid clonotypes relied on the approximately 62 TRBV and 13 to 15 TRBJ segments identified across samples. COPE and FqMerger were used to merge filtered high-quality paired reads into contigs. BLAST was used to align contigs to the IMGT TRBV, TRBD and TRBJ reference genes, and CDR3 was defined following IMGT. Any clonotype with a frequency above 0.1% was classified as a highly expanded clone. Repertoire diversity was measured by Shannon entropy, and V-J evenness by the Gini coefficient. A clonotype was considered public if more than one individual shared it. TCRdb reprocessing: public reads trimmed at Q25 with fastp, clones called with MiXCR, in-frame beta chains kept. Rows with a matching CDR3 protein are joined into one entry that keeps the most common DNA and genes. The authors' filters were not applied to this entry. The sample table records fewer than 550,000 distinct CDR3 sequences; under 25% of these occur just once. About 7% of the sample rests with the top ten.

This clonotype was seen once. What antigen it recognizes has not been identified. The sample holds no much larger clone one base away, and base qualities are not on file. One read alone lends weak support. The cysteine opens and the phenylalanine closes a CDR3 of 16 amino acids. CDR3 DNA only is kept here, 48 bases in frame from base 1. CDR1 and CDR2 were assigned from the germline V gene (reference sequence) as PRHDT and FYEKMQ. Trimming takes 2 bases off V and 4 bases off J; junction bases not matched to a gene: 7. Explained via the paper, the time point label denotes: persistent/refractory GD, antithyroid drugs over 5 years with positive TRAb. For both TCR sequencing and RNA sequencing, RNA was extracted from PBMCs using TRIzol. Graves' disease was diagnosed according to American Thyroid Association guidelines. Patients were recruited from an endocrinology department in Xi'an, China. Each patient gave roughly 10 milliliters of peripheral blood, collected in an EDTA anticoagulant tube. Ficoll Paque Plus density gradient separation was used to isolate PBMCs, and no further T cell sorting was done. An Agilent 2100 Bioanalyzer and agarose gel were used to assess RNA quality, and a NanoDrop 2000 was used to measure RNA concentration.

The clonotype was recovered from a female donor with Graves disease. The specimen comprised peripheral blood mononuclear cells (PBMCs), sampled when the disease was refractory, from a patient treated with antithyroid drugs. The rearrangement joined TRBV13 to TRBJ1-3; 8 central nucleotides agree with TRBD1. The DNA reads TGTGCCAGCAGCTTAAACGGACAGGGATCCGGAAACACCATATATTTT. Translation gives CASSLNGQGSGNTIYF.